The subject of this entry is one T cell receptor (beta chain). Its antigen is currently unknown. Assay: immunoSEQ multiplex PCR; the TCRdb copy retains only in-frame clones and omits some. The sample lists some 1,100,000 clones, approximately 80% seen once, with under 0.6% in the top ten. Division of CD4+ cells produced a CD45RA+ naive subset and a CD45RA-negative memory subset. The CDR3 contains 16 residues. Germline V gene data show CDR1 as MNHEY and CDR2 as SVGAGI. Trimming pared 2 bases from V and 0 bases from J, leaving 13 bases between. This sample is part of a study of shared clonotypes between healthy human individuals. General study results and limits: Non-shared clonotypes displayed generation probabilities falling below those of clonotypes present in all four donors. Generally, naive subsets (rather than memory subsets) showed larger estimated richness.

The TCR sequence derives from a young man in good health. Some clones in this sample may be carry-over from other donors' samples. Sequencing was carried out using memory CD4+ T cells from PBMCs. Described subset: CD45RA-negative fraction. This sequence joins TRBV6-5 and TRBJ1-1; D is unclear. The CDR3 loop reads CASSYRSNRVNTEAFF. The DNA of the CDR3 is TGTGCCAGCAGTTACAGATCAAACAGAGTGAACACTGAAGCTTTCTTT.